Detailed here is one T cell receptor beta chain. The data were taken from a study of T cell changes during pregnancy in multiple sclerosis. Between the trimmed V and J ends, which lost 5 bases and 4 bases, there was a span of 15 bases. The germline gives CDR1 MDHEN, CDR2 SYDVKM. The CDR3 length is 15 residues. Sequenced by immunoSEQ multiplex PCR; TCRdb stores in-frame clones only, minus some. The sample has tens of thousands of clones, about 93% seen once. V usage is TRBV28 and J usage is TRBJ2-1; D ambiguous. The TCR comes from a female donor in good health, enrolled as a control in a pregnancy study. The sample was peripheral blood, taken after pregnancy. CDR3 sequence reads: CASSPSARVYNEQFF. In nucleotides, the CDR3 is TGTGCCAGCAGTCCCTCTGCCCGGGTTTACAATGAGCAGTTCTTC.